The T cell receptor beta chain described here comes from a study of type 1 and type 2 diabetes patients. The wider study: The cohort mixed type 1 diabetes, type 2 diabetes and nondiabetic donors. The study, taken as a whole, reports: Type 2 diabetes and control samples shared highly correlated V and J usage, averaging roughly 0.97. Some T1D-only expanded clones might appear in more T2D or control samples.

Amplification started from genomic DNA. A primer set of 30 forward and 13 reverse primers amplified the CDR3. TCRdb recomputed calls from the multiplex PCR reads with MiXCR, one row per CDR3 protein. Of about 250,000 distinct CDR3 sequences detected, around 50% appear once; the ten largest clones hold approximately 14%. Each participant gave about 9.4 milliliters of peripheral blood. In germline, CDR1 is SGHTA, CDR2 FQGTGA. V lost 5 bases to trimming and J lost 4 bases, with 15 bases between them. CDR3 length equals 15 residues. The table lists this clonotype with a few counts. The antigen is unknown. J is TRBJ2-1 and V is TRBV7-3; D perhaps matches TRBD2 (6 bases). Sequenced sample: peripheral blood mononuclear cells (PBMCs). The TCR originated in a man between 18 and 29 years old with type 2 diabetes. This chain's CDR3 is CASSLGPSVYNEQFF. DNA for the CDR3: TGTGCCAGCAGCCTAGGGCCTAGCGTTTACAATGAGCAGTTCTTC.